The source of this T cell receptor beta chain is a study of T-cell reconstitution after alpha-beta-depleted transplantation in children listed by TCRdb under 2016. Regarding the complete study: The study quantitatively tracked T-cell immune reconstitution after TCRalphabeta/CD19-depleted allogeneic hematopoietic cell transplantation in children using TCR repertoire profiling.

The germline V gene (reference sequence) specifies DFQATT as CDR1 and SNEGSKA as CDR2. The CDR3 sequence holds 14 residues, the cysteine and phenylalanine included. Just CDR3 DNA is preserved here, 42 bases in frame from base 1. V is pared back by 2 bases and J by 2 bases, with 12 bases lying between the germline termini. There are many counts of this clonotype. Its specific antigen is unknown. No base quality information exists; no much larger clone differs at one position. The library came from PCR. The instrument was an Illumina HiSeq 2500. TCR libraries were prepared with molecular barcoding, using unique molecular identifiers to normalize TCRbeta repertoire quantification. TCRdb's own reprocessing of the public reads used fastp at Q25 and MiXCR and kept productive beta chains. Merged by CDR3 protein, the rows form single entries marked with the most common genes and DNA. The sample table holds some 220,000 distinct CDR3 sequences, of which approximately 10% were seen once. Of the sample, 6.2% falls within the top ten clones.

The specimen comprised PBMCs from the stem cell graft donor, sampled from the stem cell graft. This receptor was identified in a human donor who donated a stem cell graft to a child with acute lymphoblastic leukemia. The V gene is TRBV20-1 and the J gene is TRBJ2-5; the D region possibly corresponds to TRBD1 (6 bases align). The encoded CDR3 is CSARFPQGQETQYF. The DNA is TGCAGTGCTAGATTTCCCCAGGGGCAAGAGACCCAGTACTTC.